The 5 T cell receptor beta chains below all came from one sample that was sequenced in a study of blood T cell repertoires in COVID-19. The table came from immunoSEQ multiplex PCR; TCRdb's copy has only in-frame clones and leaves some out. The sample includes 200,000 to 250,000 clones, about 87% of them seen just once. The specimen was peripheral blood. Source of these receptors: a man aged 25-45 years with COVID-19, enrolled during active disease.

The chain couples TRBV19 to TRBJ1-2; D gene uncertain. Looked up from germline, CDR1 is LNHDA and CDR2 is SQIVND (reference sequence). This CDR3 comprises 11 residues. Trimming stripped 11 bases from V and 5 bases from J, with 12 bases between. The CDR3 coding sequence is TGTGCCTCAAAACAGTCGTATGGCTACACCTTC. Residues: CASKQSYGYTF. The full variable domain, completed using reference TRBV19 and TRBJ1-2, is DGGITQSPKYLFRKEGQNVTLSCEQNLNHDAMYWYRQDPGQGLRLIYYSQIVNDFQKGDIAEGYSVSREKKESFPLTVTSAQKNPTAFYLCASKQSYGYTFGSGTRLTVV.

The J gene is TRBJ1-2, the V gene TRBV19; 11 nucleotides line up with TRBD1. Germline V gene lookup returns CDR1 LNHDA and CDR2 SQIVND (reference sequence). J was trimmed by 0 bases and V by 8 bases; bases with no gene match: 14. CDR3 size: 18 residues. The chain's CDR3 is CASPSGRTGGRANYGYTF. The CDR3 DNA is TGTGCCAGTCCCTCGGGGCGGACAGGGGGCAGAGCTAACTATGGCTACACCTTC.

CDR3 sequence: CASSWDRHTEAFF. The CDR3 DNA is TGTGCCAGCAGCTGGGACAGACACACTGAAGCTTTCTTT. This sequence joins TRBV5-4 and TRBJ1-1; 7 bases are a match to TRBD1. The germline gives CDR1 SGHNT, CDR2 YYREEE (reference sequence). There are 13 residues in the CDR3. Trimming at V came to 3 bases and at J to 3 bases, leaving 2 bases not matched to a gene.

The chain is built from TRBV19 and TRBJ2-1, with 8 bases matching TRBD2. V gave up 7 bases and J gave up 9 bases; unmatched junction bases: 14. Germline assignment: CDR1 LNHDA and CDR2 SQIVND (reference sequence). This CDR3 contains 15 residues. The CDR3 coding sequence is TGTGCCAGTACCTCGGGTAGCGGGGCTTTTGGTGAGCAGTTCTTC. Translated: CASTSGSGAFGEQFF.

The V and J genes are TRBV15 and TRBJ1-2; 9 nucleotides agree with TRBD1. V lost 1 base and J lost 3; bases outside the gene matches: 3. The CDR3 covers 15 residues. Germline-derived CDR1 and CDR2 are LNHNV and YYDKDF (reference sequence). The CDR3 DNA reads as TGTGCCACCAGCAGAGGAAGACAGGGGGACTATGGCTACACCTTC. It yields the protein CATSRGRQGDYGYTF.